A single sample gave rise to the 17 T cell receptor beta chains below, sequenced in a study of T-cell memory formation after mild COVID-19. TCRdb re-derived calls from the 5' RACE reads in MiXCR, one entry per CDR3 protein. Here the sample spans about 390,000 distinct CDR3 sequences, about 17% being singletons. The sample taken for sequencing was PBMCs or a T cell subset sorted from them (not recorded which). These receptors all come from a man between 18 and 29 years old who had mild COVID-19 (a few samples of this study predate the infection). Cell type and time point are not known.

This sequence joins TRBV7-2 and TRBJ2-3, with 7 bases that match TRBD1. V trimming: 3 bases; J trimming: 2 bases; junction bases outside the gene matches: 8. This CDR3 comprises 16 residues. Germline V lookup: CDR1 SGHTA, CDR2 FQGNSA. Written as DNA, the CDR3 is TGTGCCAGCAGCTTTCCCCGGGACAGATCCACAGATACGCAGTATTTT. This gives the protein CASSFPRDRSTDTQYF.

The rearrangement joins TRBV9 to TRBJ2-6, with D possibly being TRBD2 (6 bases). The CDR3 extends over 18 amino acids. V shed 0 bases and J shed 2 bases, with 15 bases lying between them. Germline CDR1 and CDR2: SGDLS and YYNGEE. The CDR3 DNA reads TGTGCCAGCAGCGTAGAGCCCGGCGGGGTAGCTGGGGCCAACGTCCTGACTTTC. This codes for CASSVEPGGVAGANVLTF.

Only a few counts were recorded for this clonotype. The junction departs from germline at one end; a sequencing error may be responsible. V usage is TRBV5-6 and J usage is TRBJ2-1, with 10 bases fitting TRBD2. This CDR3 is 11 amino acids long. Germline CDR1 and CDR2: SGHDT and YYEEEE. The CDR3 here is CASSERGGLIF. The CDR3 nucleotides read TGTGCCAGCAGCGAGCGGGGGGGCCTTATCTTC.

This clonotype was picked up a small number of times. V gene TRBV11-2 combines with J gene TRBJ2-7; D possibly matches TRBD1 or TRBD2 (5 bases each). Germline assignment: CDR1 SGHAT and CDR2 FQNNGV. Between the trimmed V and J ends, which lost 5 bases and 3 bases, there was a span of 11 bases. The CDR3 extends over 13 amino acids. This CDR3 is CASSAGRVYEQYF. The CDR3 nucleotides are TGTGCCAGCAGCGCGGGCAGGGTCTACGAGCAGTACTTC. The full variable domain, its missing parts supplied by reference TRBV11-2 and TRBJ2-7, is EAGVAQSPRYKIIEKRQSVAFWCNPISGHATLYWYQQILGQGPKLLIQFQNNGVVDDSQLPKDRFSAERLKGVDSTLKIQPAKLEDSAVYLCASSAGRVYEQYFGPGTRLTVT.

The CDR3 loop is CASRTPARGTTPGREKLFF. The CDR3 nucleotides read TGTGCCAGCAGGACGCCCGCCCGGGGAACCACCCCCGGCAGGGAAAAACTGTTTTTT. V usage is TRBV2 and J usage is TRBJ1-4; D not certain. V was pared by 6 bases and J by 8 bases, with 31 bases between. Germline assignment: CDR1 SNHLY and CDR2 FYNNEI. This CDR3 is 19 amino acids long.

This clonotype has more than one count but fewer than ten. The chain combines TRBV6-5 with TRBJ1-1, with D tentatively TRBD1 (5 bases). CDR3 length: 15 residues. The V gene's germline CDR1 is MNHEY and CDR2 SVGAGI. Trimming took off 6 bases at V and 10 bases at J, with 24 bases between the two ends. The chain's CDR3 is CASSRTPQSGLGAFF. CDR3 coding DNA: TGTGCCAGCAGCCGGACACCCCAGAGTGGACTTGGAGCTTTCTTT.

This clonotype was counted only a few times. The CDR3 sequence is CASSPGLAGDEQFF. The DNA of the CDR3 is TGTGCCAGCAGCCCCGGACTAGCGGGTGACGAGCAGTTCTTC. The V gene is TRBV7-3, the J gene TRBJ2-1, with TRBD2 matching 11 bases. The CDR3 is made up of 14 amino acids. From germline, CDR1 is SGHTA and CDR2 FQGTGA. After removal of 5 bases from V and 10 bases from J, the junction contained 7 bases not matched to a gene.

This clonotype was seen a few times. The chain uses TRBV5-1 and TRBJ2-7; a weak D match, TRBD2 (6 bases). The CDR3 totals 13 residues. Germline V lookup: CDR1 SGHRS, CDR2 YFSETQ. Trimming removed 5 bases at V and 5 bases at J, with 14 bases between. The CDR3 region is CASSLREVHEQYF. The DNA for the CDR3 is TGCGCCAGCAGTTTGAGGGAGGTGCACGAGCAGTACTTC.

V gene TRBV7-9 combines with J gene TRBJ2-3; unclear D gene. Germline assignment: CDR1 SEHNR and CDR2 FQNEAQ (reference sequence). The V end lost 4 bases, the J end lost 0 bases, and 11 bases lay between the germline ends. There are 15 residues in the CDR3. The CDR3 here is CASSSGRLSTDTQYF. DNA for the CDR3: TGTGCCAGCAGCTCTGGACGGCTTAGCACAGATACGCAGTATTTT.

This clonotype was observed a handful of times. The V gene is TRBV29-1, the J gene TRBJ2-7; D remains unclear. The V gene lost 0 bases and the J gene lost 3 bases, with 6 bases spanning the gap. This CDR3 has 12 amino acids. Germline lookup yields CDR1 SQVTM and CDR2 ANQGSEA. In DNA, the CDR3 is TGCAGCGTTGAAGATCTGCGCTACGAGCAGTACTTC. It specifies CSVEDLRYEQYF.

This clonotype showed up just a few times. The rearrangement joins TRBV6-6 to TRBJ2-2; D is perhaps TRBD1 (6 bases). Trimming removed 6 bases at V and 4 bases at J, with 18 bases between. CDR3 size: 16 residues. The germline V gene encodes CDR1 MNHNY and CDR2 SVGAGI (reference sequence). The CDR3 bases are TGTGCCAGCAGGACCGCCCGGACAGCCGCCACCGGGGAGCTGTTTTTT. Amino acids: CASRTARTAATGELFF.

The chain links TRBV4-3 to TRBJ1-6; tentative D call: TRBD1 (5 bases). The CDR3 has 19 amino acids. Germline CDR1 reads LGHNA; CDR2 reads YSLEER. Trimming took off 0 bases at V and 4 bases at J, with 19 bases between the two ends. DNA of the CDR3: TGCGCCAGCAGCCAAGATTGGCCAGGGTCTAACGAGTATAATTCACCCCTCCACTTT. Amino acids: CASSQDWPGSNEYNSPLHF.

The chain carries TRBV27 and TRBJ2-7, with 7 positions matching TRBD2. Per the germline V gene, CDR1 is MNHEY and CDR2 is SMNVEV (reference sequence). V dropped 6 bases and J dropped 11; count of bases not matched to a gene: 13. The CDR3 is made up of 13 amino acids. CDR3 sequence reads: CASSGTTPPVEYF. The DNA of the CDR3 is TGTGCCAGCAGCGGGACTACACCACCTGTCGAGTACTTC.

The rearrangement uses TRBV20-1 and TRBJ2-3, with 9 bases matching TRBD1. The CDR3 covers 14 residues. The V segment lost 0 bases and the J segment 4 bases; nucleotides outside the gene matches: 2. CDR1 and CDR2 (germline): DFQATT, SNEGSKA (reference sequence). The CDR3: CSARDGQGPDTQYF. The CDR3 bases are TGCAGTGCTAGAGATGGACAGGGGCCAGATACGCAGTATTTT.

This clonotype appeared a few times. The chain is built from TRBV6-5 and TRBJ2-5; D ambiguous. This CDR3 has 13 amino acids. Germline V gives CDR1 MNHEY, CDR2 SVGAGI. Between the trimmed V and J ends, which lost 0 bases and 4 bases, there was a span of 6 bases. CDR3: CASSYSARETQYF. The DNA of the CDR3 is TGTGCCAGCAGTTACTCGGCCAGAGAGACCCAGTACTTC.

The J gene is TRBJ2-2, the V gene TRBV7-8; tentative D call: TRBD2 (5 bases). CDR1 and CDR2 (germline): SGHVS, FQNEAQ. V was cut by 1 base and J by 4 bases, with 13 bases left in between. The CDR3 totals 16 residues. The CDR3 protein is CASSLGGGLATGELFF. The CDR3 bases are TGTGCCAGCAGCTTAGGTGGCGGGTTGGCCACCGGGGAGCTGTTTTTT. The entire variable domain, with the rest obtained from reference TRBV7-8 and TRBJ2-2, is as follows: GAGVSQSPRYKVAKRGQDVALRCDPISGHVSLFWYQQALGQGPEFLTYFQNEAQLDKSGLPSDRFFAERPEGSVSTLKIQRTQQEDSAVYLCASSLGGGLATGELFFGEGSRLTVL.

The V gene is TRBV6-5, the J gene TRBJ2-7; D remains ambiguous. In germline, CDR1 is MNHEY, CDR2 SVGAGI. Trimming pared 2 bases from V and 6 bases from J, leaving 5 bases between. The CDR3 has 11 residues. For the CDR3, the DNA is TGTGCCAGCAGTTACCGGACCGAGCAGTACTTC. Translated, it gives CASSYRTEQYF.